These 10 T cell receptor beta chains share one sample of origin, sequenced in a study of glioma-infiltrating T cells. TCR alpha and beta CDR3 regions were amplified from RNA using iRepertoire nested multiplex PCR. TCRdb redid the calling of the multiplex PCR reads with MiXCR, one entry per CDR3 protein. The top ten clones hold about two fifths of a sample with 90,000 to 100,000 distinct CDR3 sequences, approximately 42% of them seen once. Sequenced: glioma tissue, nonneoplastic brain tissue, or PBMCs (not recorded which). These receptors came from a human donor with low-grade glioma or glioblastoma, undergoing nonglioma brain surgery, or in good health (not recorded which).

The sample holds many counts of this clonotype. This chain uses TRBV7-9 with TRBJ2-7, with 11 bases aligning to TRBD1. V shed 0 bases and J 5 bases; nucleotides not matched to a gene: 3. The CDR3 runs to 15 residues. CDR1 SEHNR and CDR2 FQNEAQ come from the germline V gene (reference sequence). As DNA, the CDR3 is TGTGCCAGCAGCTTAGCGGGACAGGGGGGCCACGAGCAGTACTTC. Translated: CASSLAGQGGHEQYF. Supplemented by reference TRBV7-9 and TRBJ2-7, the full variable domain reads DTGVSQNPRHKITKRGQNVTFRCDPISEHNRLYWYRQTLGQGPEFLTYFQNEAQLEKSRLLSDRFSAERPKGSFSTLEIQRTEQGDSAMYLCASSLAGQGGHEQYFGPGTRLTVT.

This clonotype came up many times. This chain connects TRBV6-1 to TRBJ2-2; D remains ambiguous. In germline, CDR1 is MNHNS, CDR2 SASEGT. CDR3 length: 15 amino acids. Between the trimmed V and J ends, which lost 5 bases and 6 bases, there was a span of 16 bases. CDR3 coding DNA: TGTGCCAGCAGTCCTCGAAAGGTAGACGCCGGGGAGCTGTTTTTT. Protein: CASSPRKVDAGELFF.

This clonotype was counted at least ten times. J is TRBJ2-3 and V is TRBV5-1; possibly TRBD1 for D (6 bases). Germline V gene lookup returns CDR1 SGHRS and CDR2 YFSETQ. The V gene lost 4 bases and the J gene lost 2 bases, with 11 bases spanning the gap. The CDR3 spans 14 residues. CDR3 nucleotides: TGCGCCAGCAGCCTGACAGGTAACACAGATACGCAGTATTTT. Protein product: CASSLTGNTDTQYF. The full variable domain, in which reference TRBV5-1 and TRBJ2-3 provide the parts outside the CDR3, is KAGVTQTPRYLIKTRGQQVTLSCSPISGHRSVSWYQQTPGQGLQFLFEYFSETQRNKGNFPGRFSGRQFSNSRSEMNVSTLELGDSALYLCASSLTGNTDTQYFGPGTRLTVL.

Many counts were recorded for this clonotype. This chain links TRBV2 with TRBJ1-5; the D is unclear. The CDR3 totals 12 residues. Per the germline V gene, CDR1 is SNHLY and CDR2 is FYNNEI. Trimming cost V 5 bases and J 3 bases, with 5 bases left between them. The CDR3 nucleotides are TGTGCCAGCAGTCCCTCCAATCAGCCCCAGCATTTT. Protein: CASSPSNQPQHF.

This clonotype occurred a few times. This clone may be a read error of a much larger clone one base away. The rearrangement joins TRBV6-1 to TRBJ2-3; tentative D call: TRBD1 (7 bases). The CDR3 totals 14 residues. Germline-derived CDR1 and CDR2 are MNHNS and SASEGT. V was trimmed by 8 bases and J by 11 bases, leaving 23 bases between them. The CDR3 bases are TGTGCCAGCTCACGGTTTCAGGGGGGAATTGGGCAGTATTTT. Translation: CASSRFQGGIGQYF.

This clonotype has more than one count but fewer than ten. The chain recombines TRBV29-1 with TRBJ2-7, with D uncertain. Germline CDR1 and CDR2: SQVTM and ANQGSEA. There are 12 residues in the CDR3. V was shortened by 4 bases and J by 3 bases, with 10 bases between the two germline ends. Here the CDR3 DNA reads TGCAGCGTTGCCCTCACAAACTACGAGCAGTACTTC. Translating it yields CSVALTNYEQYF.

In this sample, this clonotype turned up many times. V usage is TRBV28 and J usage is TRBJ2-1; TRBD2 agrees at 8 bases. The germline V gene encodes CDR1 MDHEN and CDR2 SYDVKM. V shed 5 bases and J 13 bases; nucleotides not matched to a gene: 19. CDR3 length: 16 residues. This chain's CDR3 is CASSNAASGGPRAQFF. CDR3 in DNA: TGTGCCAGCAGTAACGCCGCGAGCGGGGGCCCCAGGGCCCAGTTCTTC.

On this clonotype itself: The junction differs from germline at one of its ends, possibly a read error. This chain connects TRBV11-2 to TRBJ2-7, with D perhaps assigned TRBD1 or TRBD2 (5 bases each). The CDR3 has 16 amino acids. CDR1 and CDR2 (germline): SGHAT, FQNNGV. The CDR3 nucleotides read TGTGCCAGCAGATTAGTAAAAGGAGACGGGGCTGGCGAGCAGTACTTC. Translating gives CASRLVKGDGAGEQYF.

This clonotype was seen many times. J is TRBJ2-7 and V is TRBV5-8; 9 nucleotides align to TRBD1. Germline CDR1 is SGHTS and CDR2 is YDEGEE. The CDR3 is made up of 14 amino acids. With V trimmed by 5 bases and J by 4 bases, 7 bases remained unmatched. In nucleotides, the CDR3 is TGTGCCAGCAGGTTACAGGGGGCAGGGTACGAGCAGTACTTC. Translating gives CASRLQGAGYEQYF.

This clonotype came up many times. The chain employs TRBV5-6 and TRBJ1-4; the match to TRBD1 covers 7 bases. J was trimmed by 12 bases and V by 4 bases; bases with no gene match: 6. The CDR3 is made up of 12 amino acids. Looked up from germline, CDR1 is SGHDT and CDR2 is YYEEEE. This CDR3 is CASSDDRAELFF. In DNA form, the CDR3 reads TGTGCCAGCAGCGACGACAGGGCAGAACTGTTTTTT.